Listed below are T cell receptor beta chains from one sample, sequenced in a study of T-cell reconstitution after alpha-beta-depleted transplantation in children. TCRdb reanalysed the PCR reads using MiXCR and keeps one entry per CDR3 protein. The table lists roughly 300,000 distinct CDR3 sequences, roughly 10% of them singletons. The sample was peripheral blood, taken 180 days after TCRalphabeta/CD19-depleted stem cell transplant. Receptor source: a male patient between 2 and 10 years old who had a stem cell transplant for chronic granulomatous disease, so the T cells may come from the graft donor. Both conserved end residues are part of each CDR3. A D gene is named only where the DNA matches it firmly. Where a row states a size, it is once, few, many or the class of an expanded clone; other rows omit it.

TRBV20-1	TRBJ1-2	many	NA	12	TGCAGTGTAGGCAGGGATAACTATGGCTACACCTTC	CSVGRDNYGYTF
TRBV15	TRBJ2-6	many	TRBD1	19	TGTGCCACCAGCAGAGATCCTAAGACAGGGGGAGCAGGGGCCAACGTCCTGACTTTC	CATSRDPKTGGAGANVLTF
TRBV27	TRBJ1-2	many	NA	14	TGTGCCAGTTTTGCCGGGCAAAGGGGTTTTGGCTACACCTTC	CASFAGQRGFGYTF
TRBV7-2	TRBJ2-1	many	NA	15	TGTGCCAGCAGCTTAGAGTCGGGCAACATCAATGAGCAGTTCTTC	CASSLESGNINEQFF
TRBV10-3	TRBJ2-1	many	TRBD2	13	TGTGCCATCGGACTAGCGGTGAGGGGTGAGCAGTTCTTC	CAIGLAVRGEQFF
TRBV7-9	TRBJ2-5	many	TRBD1	16	TGTGCCAGCAGCTTTTCGGGACAGGCCATTCTAGAGACCCAGTACTTC	CASSFSGQAILETQYF
TRBV20-1	TRBJ2-7	many	NA	13	TGCAGTGCTAGAGCGGTCGGTTCCTACGAGCAGTACTTC	CSARAVGSYEQYF
TRBV21-1	TRBJ2-5	many	NA	14	TGTGCCAGCAGACAAATTAGCGGCCAAGAGACCCAGTACTTC	CASRQISGQETQYF
TRBV7-8	TRBJ2-2	many	NA	16	TGTGCCAGCAGCTTACCATTCCAGGCAGGGCCCGGGGAGCTGTTTTTT	CASSLPFQAGPGELFF
TRBV5-1	TRBJ2-5	many	NA	14	TGCGCCAGCAGCTTGGCTAAGGGCTGGGAGACCCAGTACTTC	CASSLAKGWETQYF
TRBV3-1	TRBJ2-5	many	TRBD2	16	TGTGCCAGCAGCCCCCCGCTAGCGGGATGGCAAGAGACCCAGTACTTC	CASSPPLAGWQETQYF
TRBV20-1	TRBJ2-1	many	NA	13	TGCAGTGATAGGCAGGGTGGCTACAATGAGCAGTTCTTC	CSDRQGGYNEQFF
TRBV7-2	TRBJ1-1	many	NA	16	TGTGCCAGCAGCTTAGGGTTTGGTATCATGAACACTGAAGCTTTCTTT	CASSLGFGIMNTEAFF
TRBV20-1	TRBJ1-5	many	NA	13	TGCAGTGCTAGCTCGGGGGGGAGTCAGCCCCAGCATTTT	CSASSGGSQPQHF
TRBV12-3/TRBV12-4	TRBJ2-4	many	NA	14	TGTGCCAGCAGTTTGGGAGGACAGAGGAACATTCAGTACTTC	CASSLGGQRNIQYF
TRBV12-5	TRBJ1-5	many	NA	15	TGTGCTAGTGCAGGCCGGTGGGCGGGAAATCAGCCCCAGCATTTT	CASAGRWAGNQPQHF
TRBV20-1	TRBJ1-3	many	NA	14	TGCAGTGCTAGAAGGGGGGTAACTGGAAACACCATATATTTT	CSARRGVTGNTIYF
TRBV7-6	TRBJ2-3	many	TRBD1	16	TGTGCCAGCAGCGAACACAGGGGGCCGGGCACAGATACGCAGTATTTT	CASSEHRGPGTDTQYF
TRBV28	TRBJ2-1	many	NA	11	TGTGCCAGCAGTCCTAAGTATGAGCAGTTCTTC	CASSPKYEQFF
TRBV20-1	TRBJ2-3	many	TRBD2	17	TGCAGTGCTAGAGATGAAGCTAGCGGGGGGGACACAGATACGCAGTATTTT	CSARDEASGGDTDTQYF
TRBV6-1	TRBJ1-1	many	NA	13	TGTGCCAGCACTACAGGCGCTAACACTGAAGCTTTCTTT	CASTTGANTEAFF
TRBV12-3/TRBV12-4	TRBJ1-4	many	NA	17	TGTGCCAGCAGTTTTGGTAACCGACAGTTGAATAATGAAAAACTGTTTTTT	CASSFGNRQLNNEKLFF
TRBV19	TRBJ2-1	NA	NA	15	TGTGCCAGTAGTATAACGGGAGTAGGAGATGGTGAGCAGTTCTTC	CASSITGVGDGEQFF
TRBV19	TRBJ2-2	few	TRBD2	14	TGTGCCACTAGACTAGCGGGGGGAACCGGGGAGCTGTTTTTT	CATRLAGGTGELFF
TRBV15	TRBJ1-4	many	NA	14	TGTGCCACCAGCAGAGGGGGGTCTAATGAAAAACTGTTTTTT	CATSRGGSNEKLFF
TRBV5-1	TRBJ2-3	many	TRBD2	18	TGCGCCAGCAGCTCGGGTCTCCGGACTAGCGGGGAGGGGGATACGCAGTATTTT	CASSSGLRTSGEGDTQYF
TRBV9	TRBJ2-1	many	NA	13	TGTGCCAGCAGCTCACGACCCGCTGATGAGCAGTTCTTC	CASSSRPADEQFF
TRBV7-3	TRBJ2-1	many	NA	13	TGTGCCAGCAGCTACGACAGTTACAATGAGCAGTTCTTC	CASSYDSYNEQFF
TRBV20-1	TRBJ1-2	many	NA	12	TGCAAACCCGGTGGAAGCGGCTATGGCTACACCTTC	CKPGGSGYGYTF
TRBV6-1	TRBJ2-5	many	NA	13	TGTGCCAGCAGCTCAGCGGTCCGTGAGACCCAGTACTTC	CASSSAVRETQYF
TRBV2	TRBJ2-7	NA	NA	14	TGTGCCAGCAGTGAACTTAGACAGCTCTACGAGCAGTACTTC	CASSELRQLYEQYF
TRBV7-9	TRBJ1-1	few	TRBD1	14	TGTGCCAGCAGCTTGTTCGACAGGGGGGCCTCAGCTTTCTTT	CASSLFDRGASAFF
TRBV7-2	TRBJ2-7	many	TRBD2	15	TGTGCCAGCAGCTCCAGCGGGGGGCCCCCCTACGAGCAGTACTTC	CASSSSGGPPYEQYF
TRBV7-6	TRBJ2-7	many	TRBD2	14	TGTGCCAGCAGCTCTCAACCACGGGAGGGCGAGCAGTACTTC	CASSSQPREGEQYF
TRBV7-2	TRBJ2-7	many	TRBD2	16	TGTGCCAGCAGCTTATTATTCCCTAGCGGGAGATACGAGCAGTACTTC	CASSLLFPSGRYEQYF
TRBV6-2/TRBV6-3	TRBJ2-2	many	NA	16	TGTGCCAGCAGTTACACACCCACCAGGGTAACCGGGGAGCTGTTTTTT	CASSYTPTRVTGELFF
TRBV6-5	TRBJ2-5	many	NA	14	TGTGCCAGCAGTTACGGATTAGACCGGGACCTCCCCCACTTC	CASSYGLDRDLPHF
TRBV7-3	TRBJ2-7	many	NA	13	TGTGCCAGCAGCCCACAGCTTAGTGACGAGCAGTACTTC	CASSPQLSDEQYF
TRBV28	TRBJ1-5	few	TRBD1	12	TGTGCCAGCAAACAGGGGAATCAGCCCCAGCATTTT	CASKQGNQPQHF
TRBV4-1	TRBJ1-1	many	NA	11	TGCGCCAGCAGCGGTACCATTGAAGCTTTCTTT	CASSGTIEAFF
TRBV14	TRBJ2-1	few	NA	15	TGTGCCAGCAGGCAACTAGGGGCTTCCTACAATGAGCAGTTCTTC	CASRQLGASYNEQFF
TRBV25-1	TRBJ2-5	many	NA	16	TGTGCCAGCAGTGAATTTCCCAAAGGGCCGAGAGAGACCCAGTACTTC	CASSEFPKGPRETQYF
TRBV28	TRBJ2-7	many	TRBD2	16	TGTGCCAGCAGTTCCTTTAAAAGCGGGAGGGACCACGAGCAGTACTTC	CASSSFKSGRDHEQYF
TRBV15	TRBJ2-7	many	NA	13	TGTGCCACCAGCAGAGCACCCTACTACGAGCAGTACTTC	CATSRAPYYEQYF
TRBV7-2	TRBJ2-7	NA	TRBD2	17	TGTGCCAGCAGCTTAGCTGGGACTAGCGGGAGGTCCTACGAGCAGTACTTC	CASSLAGTSGRSYEQYF
TRBV7-6	TRBJ2-2	many	NA	16	TGTGCCAGCAGCTTAGGGCAGCAAAACCCCACCGGGGAGCTGTTTTTT	CASSLGQQNPTGELFF
TRBV5-6	TRBJ1-5	few	NA	16	TGTGCCAGCAGCTTGGCGTCAGGTTCTAGCAATCAGCCCCAGCATTTT	CASSLASGSSNQPQHF
TRBV24-1	TRBJ2-1	many	NA	11	TGTGCCACCAGTGATTCTTTGGAGCAGTTCTTC	CATSDSLEQFF
TRBV5-6	TRBJ1-3	many	NA	16	TGTGCCAGCAGCTCCACAGGGACTATCTCTGGAAACACCATATATTTT	CASSSTGTISGNTIYF
TRBV9	TRBJ2-5	many	TRBD2	15	TGTGCCAGCAGCGTGGGGGGAGGGTTCGGAGAGACCCAGTACTTC	CASSVGGGFGETQYF
TRBV5-1	TRBJ2-7	many	NA	13	TGCGCCAGCAGCTTGCAGGAAACCTACGAGCAGTACTTC	CASSLQETYEQYF
TRBV20-1	TRBJ2-1	once	TRBD1	15	TGCTGCTGGGACAGGGGCACGCTAGCGGACAATGAGCAGTTCTTC	CCWDRGTLADNEQFF
TRBV6-2/TRBV6-3	TRBJ2-1	many	TRBD1	15	TGTGCCAGCAGCCACCGGGACAGGGGCCTTTTTGAGCAGTTCTTC	CASSHRDRGLFEQFF
TRBV30	TRBJ2-1	many	TRBD1	16	TGTGCCTGGAGGGCTTCGACAGGGATATCCTACAATGAGCAGTTCTTC	CAWRASTGISYNEQFF
TRBV18	TRBJ2-7	many	TRBD1	16	TGTGCCAGCTCACCACTGGGACAGGTGCGATTCTACGAGCAGTACTTC	CASSPLGQVRFYEQYF
TRBV5-6	TRBJ2-5	few	NA	13	TGTGCCAGCAGCTTGAGGGGCCCGACGACCCAGTACTTC	CASSLRGPTTQYF
TRBV10-3	TRBJ2-5	many	NA	15	TGTGCCATCAGTGAGTCCCTGAGGCACGGGGAGACCCAGTACTTC	CAISESLRHGETQYF
TRBV7-8	TRBJ1-1	many	NA	14	TGTGCCAGCAGCCCCAGGGAGGTCGGGACTGAAGCTTTCTTT	CASSPREVGTEAFF
TRBV24-1	TRBJ2-7	few	NA	13	TGTGCCACCAGTGACCCGCTCCAGCGCGAGCAGTACTTC	CATSDPLQREQYF
TRBV20-1	TRBJ2-5	many	NA	12	TGCAGTACGGAGGGGGTAGGAGAGACCCAGTACTTC	CSTEGVGETQYF